The TCR beta chain under discussion was sequenced for a study of blood T cell repertoires in COVID-19. In the authors' methods: Counts of nucleated cells, estimated from reference gene primer amplification, were obtained. Repertoires were generated with immunoSEQ multiplex PCR, while TCRdb's copy carries only in-frame clones and drops some. V and J calls plus clone size are reproduced from that table; the DNA served to infer D and trimming. The sample has fewer than 250,000 clones, about nine tenths seen once. V was pared by 0 bases and J by 7 bases, with 7 bases of the junction left unmatched. CDR1 is SGHRS, CDR2 YFSETQ, per germline. CDR3 length: 15 residues.

Sequencing used peripheral blood. The chain has TRBV5-1 and TRBJ2-7, with TRBD2 matching over 10 bases. The clonotype comes from a man aged 50 or older with acute or convalescent COVID-19. The CDR3 region is CASSLELAGAGEQYF. CDR3 nucleotides: TGCGCCAGCAGCTTGGAGCTAGCGGGGGCGGGGGAGCAGTACTTC.